This passage covers 16 T cell receptor beta chains from one sample sequenced in a study of shared clonotypes between healthy human individuals. Method: immunoSEQ multiplex PCR; TCRdb's copy keeps in-frame clones and lacks some. The table records roughly 2,500,000 clones, roughly 93% of them present only once. The sample comprised naive CD4+ T cells from PBMCs. The sample's subset: CD45RA+ positively selected. All receptors derive from a man aged 18 to 29 in good health. Some clones in this sample may be carry-over from other donors' samples.

J is TRBJ2-5 and V is TRBV18; TRBD2 might be the D (5 bases). Germline loops: CDR1 KGHSH, CDR2 LQKENI. Trimming pared 2 bases from V and 3 bases from J, leaving 16 bases between. The length of the CDR3 is 16 residues. The CDR3, as DNA: TGTGCCAGCTCACCAGGTCGGACTCTTACAAAAGAGACCCAGTACTTC. Translating gives CASSPGRTLTKETQYF.

Details on this clone: This CDR3 is also generated by other DNA sequences in the sample. V is TRBV28 and J is TRBJ1-2, with unresolved D. There are 13 residues in the CDR3. V lost 5 bases and J lost 0, with 7 bases in between. CDR1 and CDR2 (germline): MDHEN, SYDVKM. CDR3 in amino acids: CASSPGANYGYTF. The CDR3 region has the DNA TGTGCCAGCAGTCCCGGGGCTAACTATGGCTACACCTTC.

V is TRBV27 and J is TRBJ2-7; possible D gene TRBD2, 5 bases. CDR1 and CDR2 (germline): MNHEY, SMNVEV (reference sequence). The ends were cut back, 5 bases at V and 0 bases at J, with 11 bases in the middle. The length of the CDR3 is 14 residues. The CDR3 nucleotides read TGTGCCAGCAGTCCGGGGTGGGGCTCCTACGAGCAGTACTTC. Translation: CASSPGWGSYEQYF.

The V gene is TRBV6-6, the J gene TRBJ1-3; D is unresolved. Trimming took 2 bases from V and 0 from J, leaving 8 bases between them. CDR1 is MNHNY, CDR2 SVGAGI, per germline (reference sequence). The CDR3 has 15 amino acids. The CDR3 DNA follows: TGTGCCAGCAGTTACGGCATCAACTCTGGAAACACCATATATTTT. Translated: CASSYGINSGNTIYF.

This chain joins TRBV27 and TRBJ2-7, with D unresolved. V lost 1 base, J lost 5 bases, and 15 bases lay in between. Germline V gene sequence: CDR1 MNHEY, CDR2 SMNVEV (reference sequence). This CDR3 has 15 amino acids. The CDR3: CASSLFALGLHEQYF. The CDR3 nucleotides read TGTGCCAGCAGTTTATTTGCTTTGGGCCTCCACGAGCAGTACTTC.

The rearrangement joins TRBV5-1 to TRBJ2-7; the match to TRBD2 covers 9 bases. The CDR3 sequence is 14 residues long. Trimming at V came to 0 bases and at J to 6 bases, leaving 4 bases not matched to a gene. Per germline, CDR1 SGHRS and CDR2 YFSETQ. In DNA form, the CDR3 reads TGCGCCAGCAGCTTGGGGGGACTAGCACCCGAGCAGTACTTC. It yields the protein CASSLGGLAPEQYF.

The rearrangement links TRBV11-3 to TRBJ2-3, with D perhaps TRBD1 (6 bases). V was cut by 1 base and J by 6 bases, with 11 bases left in between. Germline V gene lookup returns CDR1 SGHNT and CDR2 YENEEA. This CDR3 spans 14 amino acids. The CDR3 loop reads CASSLGTAGDTQYF. CDR3 coding DNA: TGTGCCAGCAGCTTAGGGACAGCTGGGGATACGCAGTATTTT.

Regarding this clone: The sample has other DNA sequences that encode this CDR3 too. This sequence joins TRBV28 and TRBJ2-7; 7 bases align to TRBD1. CDR1 MDHEN and CDR2 SYDVKM come from the germline V gene. With 6 bases clipped from V and 4 bases from J, the junction kept 3 bases outside the gene matches. The CDR3 spans 12 residues. CDR3 sequence: CASSGQVYEQYF. The CDR3 nucleotides read TGTGCCAGCAGCGGACAGGTTTACGAGCAGTACTTC.

This sequence joins TRBV5-6 and TRBJ2-1; no firm D call. With 3 bases removed from V and 2 bases from J, the gap between germline ends came to 12 bases. The length of the CDR3 is 15 residues. Germline-derived CDR1 and CDR2 are SGHDT and YYEEEE. The CDR3 protein is CASSSVSSPYNEQFF. CDR3 nucleotide sequence: TGTGCCAGCAGCTCGGTGAGTTCACCCTACAATGAGCAGTTCTTC.

This clone has more than one count but fewer than ten. The sample carries other DNA sequences with the same CDR3. The rearrangement uses TRBV29-1 and TRBJ1-1; no definite D call. CDR1 and CDR2 from the germline V gene are SQVTM and ANQGSEA. V dropped 4 bases and J dropped 1 base, with 4 bases sitting between them. The CDR3 totals 11 residues. DNA of the CDR3: TGCAGCGTTGTCAAGAACACTGAAGCTTTCTTT. It encodes CSVVKNTEAFF.

The chain couples TRBV14 to TRBJ2-7, with D hard to call. The length of the CDR3 is 15 residues. Trimming shortened V by 0 bases and J by 5 bases, and 14 bases separated the two germline ends. Germline CDR1 SGHDN, CDR2 FVKESK. The CDR3 sequence is CASSQEAWNSHEQYF. The CDR3 nucleotides are TGTGCCAGCAGCCAAGAGGCCTGGAATTCCCACGAGCAGTACTTC. Using reference TRBV14 and TRBJ2-7 for the parts outside the CDR3, the full variable domain is EAGVTQFPSHSVIEKGQTVTLRCDPISGHDNLYWYRRVMGKEIKFLLHFVKESKQDESGMPNNRFLAERTGGTYSTLKVQPAELEDSGVYFCASSQEAWNSHEQYFGPGTRLTVT.

The V gene is TRBV10-3, the J gene TRBJ2-5; D is ambiguous. Germline V gene lookup returns CDR1 ENHRY and CDR2 SYGVKD. This CDR3 has 13 amino acids. V lost 4 bases and J lost 3, with 9 bases in between. CDR3 amino acids: CAISGTPEETQYF. CDR3 nucleotide sequence: TGTGCCATCAGTGGAACTCCTGAAGAGACCCAGTACTTC.

The CDR3 loop reads CAISERGGYSYEQYF. CDR3 sequence (DNA): TGTGCCATCAGTGAACGGGGCGGTTACTCCTACGAGCAGTACTTC. The rearrangement links TRBV10-3 to TRBJ2-7; D may be TRBD1 or TRBD2 (5 bases each). The germline gives CDR1 ENHRY, CDR2 SYGVKD. CDR3 length: 15 amino acids. V lost 3 bases, J lost 0 bases, and 12 bases lay in between.

The chain links TRBV7-2 to TRBJ1-1, with D hard to call. The V end lost 2 bases, the J end lost 2 bases, and 9 bases lay between the germline ends. This CDR3 region has 14 residues. Germline V gives CDR1 SGHTA, CDR2 FQGNSA. CDR3 sequence (DNA): TGTGCCAGCAGCTTAAGGATGGGAAACACTGAAGCTTTCTTT. This sequence encodes CASSLRMGNTEAFF.

On this clone itself: The sample carries other DNA sequences with the same CDR3. The V gene is TRBV30, the J gene TRBJ1-2; D is ambiguous. CDR1 is GTSNPN and CDR2 is SVGIG in the germline V gene (reference sequence). The CDR3 consists of 12 residues. With 0 bases removed from V and 4 bases from J, the gap between germline ends came to 6 bases. In DNA form, the CDR3 reads TGTGCCTGGAGTGTATTAGGCTATGGCTACACCTTC. It yields the protein CAWSVLGYGYTF. Together with reference TRBV30 and TRBJ1-2, the CDR3 gives the full variable domain: SQTIHQWPATLVQPVGSPLSLECTVEGTSNPNLYWYRQAAGRGLQLLFYSVGIGQISSEVPQNLSASRPQDRQFILSSKKLLLSDSGFYLCAWSVLGYGYTFGSGTRLTVV.

A single count supports this clone. The chain combines TRBV19 with TRBJ1-5; D is uncertain. V was cut by 10 bases and J by 0 bases, with 10 bases left in between. Germline loops: CDR1 LNHDA, CDR2 SQIVND (reference sequence). The CDR3 covers 13 residues. The CDR3 coding sequence is TGTGCCACCCGACGTAATAGCAATCAGCCCCAGCATTTT. Residues: CATRRNSNQPQHF. Full variable domain (outside the CDR3, taken from reference TRBV19 and TRBJ1-5): DGGITQSPKYLFRKEGQNVTLSCEQNLNHDAMYWYRQDPGQGLRLIYYSQIVNDFQKGDIAEGYSVSREKKESFPLTVTSAQKNPTAFYLCATRRNSNQPQHFGDGTRLSIL.